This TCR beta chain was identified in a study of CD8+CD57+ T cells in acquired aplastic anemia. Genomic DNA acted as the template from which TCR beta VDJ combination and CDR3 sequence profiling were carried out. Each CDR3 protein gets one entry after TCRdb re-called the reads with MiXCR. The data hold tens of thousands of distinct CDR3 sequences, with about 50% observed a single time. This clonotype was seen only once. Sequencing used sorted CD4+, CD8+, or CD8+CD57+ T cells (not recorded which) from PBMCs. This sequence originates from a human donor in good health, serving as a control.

The CDR3: CSSLQAGGYSPLHF. In DNA, the CDR3 is TGCAGCAGTCTCCAAGCCGGGGGCTATTCACCCCTCCACTTT. V is TRBV29-1 and J is TRBJ1-6; a weak D match, TRBD1 (6 bases). The germline gives CDR1 SQVTM, CDR2 ANQGSEA. The ends were cut back, 8 bases at V and 8 bases at J, with 19 bases in the middle. This CDR3 has 14 residues.